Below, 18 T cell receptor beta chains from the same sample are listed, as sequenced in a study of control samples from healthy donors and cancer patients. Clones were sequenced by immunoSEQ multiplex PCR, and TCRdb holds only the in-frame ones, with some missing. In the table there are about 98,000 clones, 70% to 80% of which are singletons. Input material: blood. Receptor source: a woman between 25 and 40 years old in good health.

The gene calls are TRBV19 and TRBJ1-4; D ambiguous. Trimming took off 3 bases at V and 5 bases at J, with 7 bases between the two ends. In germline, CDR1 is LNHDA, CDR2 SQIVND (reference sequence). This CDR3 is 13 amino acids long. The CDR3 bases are TGTGCCAGTAGTATCCTTAAAAATGAAAAACTGTTTTTT. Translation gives CASSILKNEKLFF. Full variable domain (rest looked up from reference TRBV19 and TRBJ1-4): DGGITQSPKYLFRKEGQNVTLSCEQNLNHDAMYWYRQDPGQGLRLIYYSQIVNDFQKGDIAEGYSVSREKKESFPLTVTSAQKNPTAFYLCASSILKNEKLFFGSGTQLSVL.

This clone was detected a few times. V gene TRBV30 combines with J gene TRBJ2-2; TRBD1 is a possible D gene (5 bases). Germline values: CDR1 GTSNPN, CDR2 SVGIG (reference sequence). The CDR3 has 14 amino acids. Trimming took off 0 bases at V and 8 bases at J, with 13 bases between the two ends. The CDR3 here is CAWSVRREWGELFF. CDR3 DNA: TGTGCCTGGAGTGTACGCAGGGAATGGGGGGAGCTGTTTTTT.

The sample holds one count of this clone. In DNA, the CDR3 is TGTGCCAGCTCACCCGGACAGGGGGCGTTTCATAATTCACCCCTCCACTTT. Amino acids: CASSPGQGAFHNSPLHF. The chain uses TRBV18 and TRBJ1-6; 11 nucleotides agree with TRBD1. With 3 bases clipped from V and 5 bases from J, the junction kept 6 bases outside the gene matches. This CDR3 is 17 amino acids long. From germline, CDR1 is KGHSH and CDR2 LQKENI. Complete variable domain (other parts from reference TRBV18 and TRBJ1-6): NAGVMQNPRHLVRRRGQEARLRCSPMKGHSHVYWYRQLPEEGLKFMVYLQKENIIDESGMPKERFSAEFPKEGPSILRIQQVVRGDSAAYFCASSPGQGAFHNSPLHFGNGTRLTVT.

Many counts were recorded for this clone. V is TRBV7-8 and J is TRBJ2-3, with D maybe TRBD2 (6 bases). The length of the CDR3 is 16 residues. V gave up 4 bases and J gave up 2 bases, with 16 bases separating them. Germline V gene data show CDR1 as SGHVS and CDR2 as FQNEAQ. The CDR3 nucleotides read TGTGCCAGCAGCTCATCCGGGACTCAGTCCACAGATACGCAGTATTTT. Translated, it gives CASSSSGTQSTDTQYF.

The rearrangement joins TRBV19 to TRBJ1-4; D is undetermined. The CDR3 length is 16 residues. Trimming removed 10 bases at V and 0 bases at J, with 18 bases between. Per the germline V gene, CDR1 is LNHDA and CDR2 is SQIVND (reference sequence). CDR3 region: CATGGRTYATNEKLFF. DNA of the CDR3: TGTGCCACCGGCGGCAGGACGTATGCAACTAATGAAAAACTGTTTTTT. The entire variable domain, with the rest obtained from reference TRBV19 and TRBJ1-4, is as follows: DGGITQSPKYLFRKEGQNVTLSCEQNLNHDAMYWYRQDPGQGLRLIYYSQIVNDFQKGDIAEGYSVSREKKESFPLTVTSAQKNPTAFYLCATGGRTYATNEKLFFGSGTQLSVL.

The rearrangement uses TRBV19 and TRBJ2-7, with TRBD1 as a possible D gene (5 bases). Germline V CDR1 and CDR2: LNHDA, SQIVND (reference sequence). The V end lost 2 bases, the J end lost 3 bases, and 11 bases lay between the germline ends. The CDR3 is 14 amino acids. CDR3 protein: CASSINGQGYEQYF. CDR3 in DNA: TGTGCCAGTAGTATAAACGGGCAGGGCTACGAGCAGTACTTC.

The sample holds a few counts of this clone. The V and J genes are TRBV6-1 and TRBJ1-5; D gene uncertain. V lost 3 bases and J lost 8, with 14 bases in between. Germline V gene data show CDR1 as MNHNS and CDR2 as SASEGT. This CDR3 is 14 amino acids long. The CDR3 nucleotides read TGTGCCAGCAGTGAGACGGGCATCGGGAAGCCCCAGCATTTT. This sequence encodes CASSETGIGKPQHF.

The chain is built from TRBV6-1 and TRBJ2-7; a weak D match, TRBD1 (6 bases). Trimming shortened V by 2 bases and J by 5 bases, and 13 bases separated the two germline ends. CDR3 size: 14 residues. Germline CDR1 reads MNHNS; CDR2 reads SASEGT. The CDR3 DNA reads TGTGCCAGCAGTGAAACCTACAGGGACCACGAGCAGTACTTC. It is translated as CASSETYRDHEQYF.

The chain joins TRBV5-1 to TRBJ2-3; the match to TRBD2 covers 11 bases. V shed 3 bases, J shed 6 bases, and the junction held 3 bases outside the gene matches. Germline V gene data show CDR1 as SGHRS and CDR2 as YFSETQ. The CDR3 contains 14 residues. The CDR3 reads CASSSSGGSDTQYF. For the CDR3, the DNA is TGCGCCAGCAGCTCTAGCGGGGGGTCGGATACGCAGTATTTT.

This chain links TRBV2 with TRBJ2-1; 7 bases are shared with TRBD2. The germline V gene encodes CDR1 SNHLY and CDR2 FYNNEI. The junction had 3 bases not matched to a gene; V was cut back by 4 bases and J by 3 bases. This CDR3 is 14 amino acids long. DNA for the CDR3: TGTGCCAGCAGTGTTGAGCGGGGCTACAATGAGCAGTTCTTC. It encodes CASSVERGYNEQFF.

The CDR3, as DNA: TGTGCCACCAGTGATTCTGGACAGGGGGATCAGCCCCAGCATTTT. It translates to CATSDSGQGDQPQHF. The V and J genes are TRBV24-1 and TRBJ1-5, with 10 nucleotides matching TRBD1. Germline lookup yields CDR1 KGHDR and CDR2 SFDVKD. V trimming: 2 bases; J trimming: 5 bases; junction bases outside the gene matches: 2. The CDR3 has 15 amino acids.

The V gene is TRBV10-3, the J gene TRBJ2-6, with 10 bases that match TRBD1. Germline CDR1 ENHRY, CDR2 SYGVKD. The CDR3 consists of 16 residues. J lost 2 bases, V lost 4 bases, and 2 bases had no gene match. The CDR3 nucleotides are TGTGCCATCAGTGGAGACAGGGGGCCTGGGGCCAACGTCCTGACTTTC. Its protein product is CAISGDRGPGANVLTF.

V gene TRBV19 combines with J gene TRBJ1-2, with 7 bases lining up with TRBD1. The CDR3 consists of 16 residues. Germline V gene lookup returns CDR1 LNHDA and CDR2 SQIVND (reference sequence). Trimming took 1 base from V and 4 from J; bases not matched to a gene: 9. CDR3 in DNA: TGTGCCAGTAGTATAGGGACAGGACCCTCCTCCTATGGCTACACCTTC. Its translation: CASSIGTGPSSYGYTF.

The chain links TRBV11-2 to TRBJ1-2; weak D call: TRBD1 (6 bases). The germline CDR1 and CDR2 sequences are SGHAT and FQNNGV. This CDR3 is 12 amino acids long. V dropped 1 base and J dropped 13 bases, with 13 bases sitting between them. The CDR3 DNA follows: TGTGCCAGCAGCTTAGCGGCGGGGGCGGGCACCTTC. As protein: CASSLAAGAGTF.

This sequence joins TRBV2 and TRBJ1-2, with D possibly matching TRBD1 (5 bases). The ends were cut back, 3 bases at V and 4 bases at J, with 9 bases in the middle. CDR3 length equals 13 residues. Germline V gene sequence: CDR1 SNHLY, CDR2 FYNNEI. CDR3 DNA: TGTGCCAGCAGTGAGGGGGTCCTCTATGGCTACACCTTC. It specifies CASSEGVLYGYTF.

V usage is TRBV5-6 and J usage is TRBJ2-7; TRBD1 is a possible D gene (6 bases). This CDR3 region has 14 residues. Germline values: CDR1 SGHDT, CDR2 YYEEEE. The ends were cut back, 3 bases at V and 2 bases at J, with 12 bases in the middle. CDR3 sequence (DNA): TGTGCCAGCAGCTCGGAGTGGACAGCCTACGAGCAGTACTTC. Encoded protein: CASSSEWTAYEQYF.

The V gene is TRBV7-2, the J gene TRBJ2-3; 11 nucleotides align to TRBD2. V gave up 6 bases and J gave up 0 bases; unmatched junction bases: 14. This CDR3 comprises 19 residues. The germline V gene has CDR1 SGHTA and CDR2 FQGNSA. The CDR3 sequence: CASRGAPSGGHHSTDTQYF. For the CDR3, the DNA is TGTGCCAGCAGGGGAGCACCTAGCGGGGGGCATCATAGCACAGATACGCAGTATTTT.

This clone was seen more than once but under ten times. DNA for the CDR3: TGTGCCACCAGCAGAGGACTGAACACCGGGGAGCTGTTTTTT. Translated, it gives CATSRGLNTGELFF. This chain joins TRBV15 and TRBJ2-2; D unresolved. This CDR3 comprises 14 residues. V was cut by 1 base and J by 1 base, with 4 bases left in between. Germline CDR1 LNHNV, CDR2 YYDKDF (reference sequence). Based on the CDR3 plus reference TRBV15 and TRBJ2-2, the full variable domain is DAMVIQNPRYQVTQFGKPVTLSCSQTLNHNVMYWYQQKSSQAPKLLFHYYDKDFNNEADTPDNFQSRRPNTSFCFLDIRSPGLGDTAMYLCATSRGLNTGELFFGEGSRLTVL.